This T cell receptor beta chain comes out of a study of blood T cell repertoires in COVID-19. Looking at the study overall: There were acute and convalescent COVID-19 samples, and they came from the United States, Italy and Spain. T cells, B-cell-depleted T cells, or PBMCs provided the cDNA or gDNA that served as material.

TCRdb's copy holds only in-frame clones and misses some; the assay was immunoSEQ multiplex PCR. The table lists 300,000 or so clones, approximately 80% of them singletons. Germline CDR1 SNHLY, CDR2 FYNNEI. The CDR3 extends over 14 amino acids. V shed 5 bases, J shed 5 bases, and the junction held 8 bases outside the gene matches. Input material: peripheral blood. This sequence joins TRBV2 and TRBJ2-5; 7 bases agree with TRBD2. The sequence was collected from a woman between 45 and 65 years old with active or convalescent COVID-19. The CDR3 DNA follows: TGTGCCAGCAGTTGGGCGGGGGAAATCGAGACCCAGTACTTC. Protein: CASSWAGEIETQYF.